Shown below are 8 T cell receptor beta chains from a single sample sequenced in a study of cytomegalovirus exposure and HLA in healthy donors. Repertoires were generated with immunoSEQ multiplex PCR, while TCRdb's copy carries only in-frame clones and drops some. The table lists approximately 150,000 clones, approximately 91% of them singletons. Specimen: PBMCs. The receptors here all came from a man between 18 and 35 years old in good health and CMV-seronegative.

The rearrangement joins TRBV7-3 to TRBJ1-1; unclear D gene. CDR3 length: 14 amino acids. CDR1 and CDR2 from the germline V gene are SGHTA and FQGTGA. V was shortened by 1 base and J by 1 base, with 7 bases between the two germline ends. The CDR3 sequence: CASSLIAGNTEAFF. The CDR3 coding sequence is TGTGCCAGCAGCTTAATTGCGGGGAACACTGAAGCTTTCTTT.

This chain uses TRBV11-3 with TRBJ2-2; 8 bases map to TRBD1. The CDR3 sequence is 17 residues long. V lost 2 bases and J lost 4; bases outside the gene matches: 9. Germline V gives CDR1 SGHNT, CDR2 YENEEA. The CDR3 region has the DNA TGTGCCAGCAGCTTACGGGGTCGGACAGGGCTCACCGGGGAGCTGTTTTTT. This codes for CASSLRGRTGLTGELFF.

This clone was seen once. This chain uses TRBV6-5 with TRBJ2-7; D is possibly TRBD2 (5 bases). The germline CDR1 and CDR2 sequences are MNHEY and SVGAGI. Trimming pared 2 bases from V and 1 base from J, leaving 12 bases between. This CDR3 region has 15 residues. The CDR3 sequence is CASSYATRDSYEQYF. DNA for the CDR3: TGTGCCAGCAGTTACGCTACTAGGGATTCCTACGAGCAGTACTTC.

V and J are TRBV6-6 and TRBJ1-4; 9 nucleotides agree with TRBD1. The CDR3 is 14 amino acids. V shed 8 bases and J 8 bases; nucleotides not matched to a gene: 9. CDR1 is MNHNY, CDR2 SVGAGI, per germline (reference sequence). The CDR3 DNA follows: TGTGCCAGCTCCGAGGGACAGGGTGGCGAAAAACTGTTTTTT. Translated: CASSEGQGGEKLFF.

V gene TRBV18 combines with J gene TRBJ1-5, with 9 bases that match TRBD1. Unmatched junction bases numbered 12, after V lost 3 bases and J lost 3 bases. Germline V gives CDR1 KGHSH, CDR2 LQKENI. This CDR3 comprises 18 residues. The CDR3 bases are TGTGCCAGCTCACCTCCAACGAGGACAGGGGCTTACAATCAGCCCCAGCATTTT. Its translation is CASSPPTRTGAYNQPQHF.

This chain joins TRBV9 and TRBJ2-2; the match to TRBD1 covers 10 bases. CDR1 is SGDLS, CDR2 YYNGEE, per germline. After removal of 4 bases from V and 5 bases from J, the junction contained 11 bases not matched to a gene. CDR3 size: 17 residues. CDR3 in amino acids: CASSTGQGHTSTGELFF. The DNA for the CDR3 is TGTGCCAGCAGCACGGGACAGGGGCACACATCGACCGGGGAGCTGTTTTTT.

The chain recombines TRBV2 with TRBJ2-3, with TRBD2 matching 7 bases. J lost 4 bases, V lost 2 bases, and 15 bases had no gene match. Germline V lookup: CDR1 SNHLY, CDR2 FYNNEI. The CDR3 contains 18 residues. This CDR3 is CASSEMFPPTSKADTQYF. Here the CDR3 DNA reads TGTGCCAGCAGTGAAATGTTTCCCCCGACTAGCAAGGCAGATACGCAGTATTTT. The whole variable domain, remainder taken from reference TRBV2 and TRBJ2-3, is EPEVTQTPSHQVTQMGQEVILRCVPISNHLYFYWYRQILGQKVEFLVSFYNNEISEKSEIFDDQFSVERPDGSNFTLKIRSTKLEDSAMYFCASSEMFPPTSKADTQYFGPGTRLTVL.

The V and J genes are TRBV11-2 and TRBJ1-1; D is perhaps TRBD1 (5 bases). Germline assignment: CDR1 SGHAT and CDR2 FQNNGV. The length of the CDR3 is 13 residues. V shed 5 bases and J shed 1 base, with 8 bases lying between them. CDR3 DNA: TGTGCCAGCAGCCGCGACAGGAACACTGAAGCTTTCTTT. Amino acid sequence: CASSRDRNTEAFF.